A single sample gave rise to the 21 T cell receptor beta chains below, sequenced in a study of T cells in Graves' hyperthyroidism and ophthalmopathy. Authors of the study amplified TCR beta CDR3 regions from RNA transcripts. The TCR CDR3 first-round RT-PCR relied on the HTBI primer set. TCRdb reprocessed the multiplex PCR reads with MiXCR, giving one entry per CDR3 protein. The data show approximately 330,000 distinct CDR3 sequences, roughly 15% seen once. Source material: blood. The receptors derive from a woman in her thirties or forties with Graves' ophthalmopathy.

The chain is built from TRBV20-1 and TRBJ2-1; 11 bases align to TRBD2. CDR1 and CDR2 (germline): DFQATT, SNEGSKA (reference sequence). V lost 3 bases to trimming and J lost 7 bases; unmatched junction nucleotides: 11. This CDR3 comprises 16 residues. CDR3: CSARRTSGSKGNEQFF. The CDR3 coding sequence is TGCAGTGCTAGGAGGACTAGCGGGTCCAAGGGGAATGAGCAGTTCTTC.

This clonotype has a handful of counts. The V and J genes are TRBV3-1 and TRBJ2-7; no clear D. Germline loops: CDR1 LGHDT, CDR2 YNNKEL (reference sequence). V was trimmed by 1 base and J by 2 bases, leaving 6 bases between them. CDR3 length: 13 amino acids. The CDR3 nucleotides are TGTGCCAGCAGCCAAGCACAGACCTACGAGCAGTACTTC. Protein sequence: CASSQAQTYEQYF.

V and J are TRBV12-3 or TRBV12-4 and TRBJ2-2, with 7 bases that match TRBD2. Unmatched junction bases numbered 10, after V lost 3 bases and J lost 6 bases. The CDR3 is 16 amino acids. The CDR3 sequence: CASSFSGGGFPGELFF. The CDR3 region has the DNA TGTGCCAGCAGTTTTTCGGGGGGTGGGTTCCCCGGGGAGCTGTTTTTT.

This clonotype was counted between two and nine times. CDR3 in amino acids: CASSYSIWGQSSGNTIYF. The CDR3 DNA reads as TGTGCCAGCAGTTACTCGATCTGGGGGCAGAGCTCTGGAAACACCATATATTTT. This chain uses TRBV6-5 with TRBJ1-3, with TRBD1 as a possible D gene (6 bases). The CDR3 is made up of 18 amino acids. Germline values: CDR1 MNHEY, CDR2 SVGAGI. Trimming took 0 bases from V and 0 from J, leaving 15 bases between them.

This sequence joins TRBV11-2 and TRBJ2-3, with 10 positions matching TRBD2. The CDR3 covers 19 residues. From germline, CDR1 is SGHAT and CDR2 FQNNGV. The J segment lost 5 bases and the V segment lost 1 base, leaving 15 bases of the junction unmatched. The DNA for the CDR3 is TGTGCCAGCAGCTTAGTTCTGGTCCCCCTAGCGGGAGTTATAGATACGCAGTATTTT. Amino acid sequence: CASSLVLVPLAGVIDTQYF.

This clonotype showed up many times. The gene calls are TRBV2 and TRBJ2-7, with 12 bases fitting TRBD2. The trim removed 4 bases at V and 5 bases at J, leaving 6 bases unmatched. Germline V gene sequence: CDR1 SNHLY, CDR2 FYNNEI. The CDR3 is 15 residues long. DNA of the CDR3: TGTGCCAGCAGTGGGACACTAGCGGGAGGTCACGAGCAGTACTTC. It translates to CASSGTLAGGHEQYF.

This chain uses TRBV5-1 with TRBJ2-7; a possible D gene is TRBD1 (6 bases). Trimming stripped 2 bases from V and 5 bases from J, with 14 bases between. The germline CDR1 and CDR2 sequences are SGHRS and YFSETQ. There are 14 residues in the CDR3. CDR3 sequence reads: CASSFLQGGNEQYF. The CDR3 DNA reads TGCGCCAGCAGCTTTTTACAGGGTGGGAACGAGCAGTACTTC.

In this sample, this clonotype turned up many times. The chain has TRBV5-1 and TRBJ2-1, with 12 bases aligning to TRBD1. This CDR3 is 14 amino acids long. The germline gives CDR1 SGHRS, CDR2 YFSETQ. V was clipped by 4 bases and J by 9 bases; unmatched bases: 5. In nucleotides, the CDR3 is TGCGCCAGCAGCGCAACGGGACAGGGGGCTGAGCAGTTCTTC. Protein: CASSATGQGAEQFF.

The chain employs TRBV4-1 and TRBJ2-1; 9 positions match TRBD2. V gave up 6 bases and J gave up 1 base; unmatched junction bases: 7. This CDR3 has 16 amino acids. Per germline, CDR1 MGHRA and CDR2 YSYEKL. The CDR3 DNA reads TGCGCCAGCAGAACGGCTAGCGGGGTGTCCTACAATGAGCAGTTCTTC. It encodes CASRTASGVSYNEQFF.

This clonotype was detected many times. This rearrangement joins TRBV6-1 to TRBJ1-5, with D hard to call. Germline V lookup: CDR1 MNHNS, CDR2 SASEGT. V shed 3 bases and J shed 3 bases, with 12 bases lying between them. The CDR3 sequence is 15 residues long. CDR3 loop: CASSEIGRNNQPQHF. CDR3 bases: TGTGCCAGCAGTGAGATCGGACGGAACAATCAGCCCCAGCATTTT.

This clonotype appeared many times. The CDR3 DNA is TGCAGTGCTAGAAGGGATATGAACACTGAAGCTTTCTTT. Translation: CSARRDMNTEAFF. The V call is TRBV20-1, the J call TRBJ1-1; D is undetermined. Germline V gene data show CDR1 as DFQATT and CDR2 as SNEGSKA (reference sequence). V lost 2 bases to trimming and J lost 0 bases, with 7 bases between them. This CDR3 has 13 amino acids.

At least ten counts were recorded for this clonotype. The rearrangement links TRBV12-3 or TRBV12-4 to TRBJ1-6, with D perhaps TRBD1 (5 bases). The V and J ends lost 4 bases and 11 bases respectively, with 15 bases between them. The CDR3 totals 14 residues. CDR3 in amino acids: CASSSQVPVTPLHF. CDR3 sequence (DNA): TGTGCCAGCAGTTCACAGGTCCCGGTGACACCCCTCCACTTT.

At least ten counts were recorded for this clonotype. The rearrangement links TRBV11-3 to TRBJ2-3, with TRBD2 matching 8 bases. CDR1 is SGHNT, CDR2 YENEEA, per germline. The CDR3 is 16 amino acids. V lost 2 bases, J lost 8 bases, and 12 bases stayed unmatched. The CDR3 region is CASSLSLAGGLGTQYF. For the CDR3, the DNA is TGTGCCAGCAGCTTATCTCTGGCGGGAGGCCTCGGTACGCAGTATTTT. Variable domain in full (rest from reference TRBV11-3 and TRBJ2-3): EAGVVQSPRYKIIEKKQPVAFWCNPISGHNTLYWYLQNLGQGPELLIRYENEEAVDDSQLPKDRFSAERLKGVDSTLKIQPAELGDSAVYLCASSLSLAGGLGTQYFGPGTRLTVL.

This clonotype was seen many times. The gene calls are TRBV30 and TRBJ2-7; a weak D match, TRBD1 (5 bases). The CDR3 contains 14 residues. Deletions cut 0 bases from V and 0 bases from J, with 9 bases between. Germline V CDR1 and CDR2: GTSNPN, SVGIG (reference sequence). The chain's CDR3 is CAWSVGVGSYEQYF. Written as DNA, the CDR3 is TGTGCCTGGAGTGTAGGGGTGGGCTCCTACGAGCAGTACTTC. Full variable domain (outside the CDR3, taken from reference TRBV30 and TRBJ2-7): SQTIHQWPATLVQPVGSPLSLECTVEGTSNPNLYWYRQAAGRGLQLLFYSVGIGQISSEVPQNLSASRPQDRQFILSSKKLLLSDSGFYLCAWSVGVGSYEQYFGPGTRLTVT.

The chain combines TRBV9 with TRBJ2-3; D possibly corresponds to TRBD1 (7 bases). Germline values: CDR1 SGDLS, CDR2 YYNGEE. The CDR3 is made up of 15 amino acids. V was clipped by 0 bases and J by 4 bases, with 12 bases between them. Here the CDR3 DNA reads TGTGCCAGCAGCGTAGTCGGCAGGGGGGCAGATACGCAGTATTTT. Its translation: CASSVVGRGADTQYF.

There are many counts of this clonotype. This chain connects TRBV6-1 to TRBJ1-6; 9 nucleotides match TRBD1. The CDR3 contains 15 residues. V lost 5 bases to trimming and J lost 4 bases; unmatched junction nucleotides: 3. CDR1 MNHNS and CDR2 SASEGT come from the germline V gene. CDR3 amino acids: CASSFGQGYNSPLHF. Written as DNA, the CDR3 is TGTGCCAGCAGTTTTGGACAGGGGTATAATTCACCCCTCCACTTT.

This clonotype was counted many times. V gene TRBV30 combines with J gene TRBJ1-1; 12 nucleotides match TRBD1. Germline V CDR1 and CDR2: GTSNPN, SVGIG (reference sequence). The V gene end was trimmed by 4 bases and the J gene end by 11 bases; junction bases not matched to a gene: 11. This CDR3 is built from 14 residues. CDR3 sequence: CAWTNPGQGANAFF. CDR3 nucleotides: TGTGCCTGGACAAATCCGGGACAGGGGGCTAATGCTTTCTTT.

A few counts support this clonotype. The rearrangement joins TRBV11-3 to TRBJ2-7; D might be TRBD1 or TRBD2, each matching 5 bases. The CDR3 runs to 14 residues. Germline CDR1 and CDR2: SGHNT and YENEEA. Trimming stripped 0 bases from V and 3 bases from J, with 9 bases between. CDR3 in DNA: TGTGCCAGCAGCTTAGAGGGGGTTAGCTACGAGCAGTACTTC. Translating gives CASSLEGVSYEQYF.

This clonotype was seen many times. J is TRBJ1-6 and V is TRBV12-3 or TRBV12-4; the match to TRBD1 covers 7 bases. The V segment lost 6 bases and the J segment 6 bases; nucleotides outside the gene matches: 5. CDR3 length: 14 amino acids. The DNA for the CDR3 is TGTGCCAGCAGCCTCGGGACAGCTAATTCACCCCTCCACTTT. This encodes CASSLGTANSPLHF.

This rearrangement joins TRBV12-3 or TRBV12-4 to TRBJ2-1; D is ambiguous. The ends were cut back, 5 bases at V and 12 bases at J, with 17 bases in the middle. The length of the CDR3 is 13 residues. This CDR3 reads CASSPPTARGQFF. CDR3 DNA: TGTGCCAGCAGTCCGCCCACGGCGCGAGGGCAGTTCTTC.

This clonotype came up a few times. This sequence may be a read error, since a much larger clone differs from it by one base. The genes are TRBV10-3 and TRBJ2-1; 12 bases map to TRBD2. Germline CDR1 and CDR2: ENHRY and SYGVKD. This CDR3 has 15 amino acids. The CDR3 DNA is TGTGCCGTCAGTGAGTCGCTAGCGGGGGGGCATGAGCAGTTCTTC. Protein sequence: CAVSESLAGGHEQFF.